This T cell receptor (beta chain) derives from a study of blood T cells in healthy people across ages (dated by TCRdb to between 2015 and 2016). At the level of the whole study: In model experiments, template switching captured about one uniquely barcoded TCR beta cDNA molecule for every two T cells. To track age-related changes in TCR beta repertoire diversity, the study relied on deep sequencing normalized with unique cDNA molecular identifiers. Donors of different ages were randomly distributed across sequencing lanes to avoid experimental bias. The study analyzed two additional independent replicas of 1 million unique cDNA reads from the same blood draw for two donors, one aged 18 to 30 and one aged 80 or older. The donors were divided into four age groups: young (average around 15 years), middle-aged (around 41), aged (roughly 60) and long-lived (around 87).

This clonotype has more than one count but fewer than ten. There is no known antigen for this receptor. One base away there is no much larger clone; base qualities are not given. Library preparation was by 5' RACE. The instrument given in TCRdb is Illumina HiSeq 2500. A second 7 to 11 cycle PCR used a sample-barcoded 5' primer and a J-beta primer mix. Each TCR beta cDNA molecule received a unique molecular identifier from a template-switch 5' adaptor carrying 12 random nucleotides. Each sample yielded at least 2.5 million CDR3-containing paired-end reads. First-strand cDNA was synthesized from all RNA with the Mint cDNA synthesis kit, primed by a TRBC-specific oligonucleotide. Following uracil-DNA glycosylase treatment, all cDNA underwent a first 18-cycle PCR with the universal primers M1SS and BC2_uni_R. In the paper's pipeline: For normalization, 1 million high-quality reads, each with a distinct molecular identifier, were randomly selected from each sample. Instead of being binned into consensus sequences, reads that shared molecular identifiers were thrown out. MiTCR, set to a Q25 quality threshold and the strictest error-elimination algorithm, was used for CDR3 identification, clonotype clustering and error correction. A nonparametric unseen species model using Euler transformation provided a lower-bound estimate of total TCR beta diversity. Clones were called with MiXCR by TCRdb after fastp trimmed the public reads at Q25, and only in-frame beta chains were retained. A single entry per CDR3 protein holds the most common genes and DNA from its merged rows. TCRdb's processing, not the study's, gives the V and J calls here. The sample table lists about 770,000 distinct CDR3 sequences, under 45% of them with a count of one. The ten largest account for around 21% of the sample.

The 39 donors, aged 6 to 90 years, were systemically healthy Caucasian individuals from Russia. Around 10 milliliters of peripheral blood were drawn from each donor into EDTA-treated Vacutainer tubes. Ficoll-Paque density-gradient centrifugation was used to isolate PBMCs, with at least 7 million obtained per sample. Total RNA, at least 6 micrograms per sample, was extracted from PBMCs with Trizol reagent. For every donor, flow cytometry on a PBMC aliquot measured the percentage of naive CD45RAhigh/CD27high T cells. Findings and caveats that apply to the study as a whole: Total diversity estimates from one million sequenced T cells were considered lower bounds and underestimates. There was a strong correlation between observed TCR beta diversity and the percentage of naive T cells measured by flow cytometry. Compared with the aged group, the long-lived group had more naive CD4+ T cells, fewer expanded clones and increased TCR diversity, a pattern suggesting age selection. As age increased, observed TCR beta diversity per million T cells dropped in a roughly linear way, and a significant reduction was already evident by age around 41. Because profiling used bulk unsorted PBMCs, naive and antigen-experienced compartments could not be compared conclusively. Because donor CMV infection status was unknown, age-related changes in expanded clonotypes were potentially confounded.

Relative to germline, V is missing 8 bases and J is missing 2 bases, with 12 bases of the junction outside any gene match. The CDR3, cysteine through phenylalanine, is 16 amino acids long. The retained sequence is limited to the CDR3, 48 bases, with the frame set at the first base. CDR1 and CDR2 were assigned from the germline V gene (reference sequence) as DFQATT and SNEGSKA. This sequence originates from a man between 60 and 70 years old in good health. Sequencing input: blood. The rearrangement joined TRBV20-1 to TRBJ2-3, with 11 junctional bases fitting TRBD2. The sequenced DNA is TGCAGTAGTGATGTAGCGGGGGGGGTGTACACAGATACGCAGTATTTT. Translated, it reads CSSDVAGGVYTDTQYF.